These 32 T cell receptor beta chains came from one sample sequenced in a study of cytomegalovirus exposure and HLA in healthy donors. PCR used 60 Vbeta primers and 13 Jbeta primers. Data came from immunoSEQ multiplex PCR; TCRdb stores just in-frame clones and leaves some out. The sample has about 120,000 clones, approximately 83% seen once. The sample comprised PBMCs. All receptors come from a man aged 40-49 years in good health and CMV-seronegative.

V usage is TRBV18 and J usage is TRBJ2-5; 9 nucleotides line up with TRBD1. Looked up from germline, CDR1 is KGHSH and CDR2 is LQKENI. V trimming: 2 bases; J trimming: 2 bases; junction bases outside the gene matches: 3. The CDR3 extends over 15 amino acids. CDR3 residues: CASSPLGTGQETQYF. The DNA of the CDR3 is TGTGCCAGCTCACCATTAGGGACAGGGCAAGAGACCCAGTACTTC.

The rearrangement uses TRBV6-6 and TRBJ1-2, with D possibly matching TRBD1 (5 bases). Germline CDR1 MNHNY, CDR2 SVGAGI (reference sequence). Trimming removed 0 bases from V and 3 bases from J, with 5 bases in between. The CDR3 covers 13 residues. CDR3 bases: TGTGCCAGCAGTTACTCCAGGGACTATGGCTACACCTTC. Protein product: CASSYSRDYGYTF.

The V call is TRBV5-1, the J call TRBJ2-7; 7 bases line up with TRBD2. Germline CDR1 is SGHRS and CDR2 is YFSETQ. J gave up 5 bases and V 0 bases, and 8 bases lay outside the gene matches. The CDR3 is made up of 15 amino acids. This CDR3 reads CASSLAASGLDEQYF. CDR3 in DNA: TGCGCCAGCAGCTTGGCGGCTAGCGGTCTAGACGAGCAGTACTTC.

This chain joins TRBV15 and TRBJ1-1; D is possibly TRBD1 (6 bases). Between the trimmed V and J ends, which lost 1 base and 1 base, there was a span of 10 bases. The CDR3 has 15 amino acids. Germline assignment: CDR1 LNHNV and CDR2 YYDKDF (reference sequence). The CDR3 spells CATSRATGQNTEAFF. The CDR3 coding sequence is TGTGCCACCAGCAGAGCGACAGGTCAGAACACTGAAGCTTTCTTT.

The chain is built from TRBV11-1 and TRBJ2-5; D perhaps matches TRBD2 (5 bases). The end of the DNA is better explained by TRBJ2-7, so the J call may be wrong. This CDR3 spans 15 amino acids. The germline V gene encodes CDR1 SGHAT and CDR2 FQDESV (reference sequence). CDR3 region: CASSNRTHHPYEQYF. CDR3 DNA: TGTGCCAGCAGCAACCGGACTCACCACCCCTACGAGCAGTACTTC.

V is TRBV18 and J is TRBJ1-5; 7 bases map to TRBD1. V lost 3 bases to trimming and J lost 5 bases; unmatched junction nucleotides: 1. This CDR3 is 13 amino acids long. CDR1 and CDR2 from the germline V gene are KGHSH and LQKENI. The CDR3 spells CASSPGTDQPQHF. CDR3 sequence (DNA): TGTGCCAGCTCACCCGGGACAGATCAGCCCCAGCATTTT. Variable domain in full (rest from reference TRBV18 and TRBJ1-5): NAGVMQNPRHLVRRRGQEARLRCSPMKGHSHVYWYRQLPEEGLKFMVYLQKENIIDESGMPKERFSAEFPKEGPSILRIQQVVRGDSAAYFCASSPGTDQPQHFGDGTRLSIL.

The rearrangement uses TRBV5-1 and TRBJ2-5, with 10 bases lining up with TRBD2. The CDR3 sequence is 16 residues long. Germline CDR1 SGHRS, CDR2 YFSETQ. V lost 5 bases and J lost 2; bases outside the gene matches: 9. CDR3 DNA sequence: TGCGCCAGCAGAGGGACGGTAGCGGGGGGTCAAGAGACCCAGTACTTC. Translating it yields CASRGTVAGGQETQYF.

The CDR3 bases are TGTGCCACCAGAACACAGGGGGCGGCGAACACTGAAGCTTTCTTT. Protein: CATRTQGAANTEAFF. The rearrangement joins TRBV15 to TRBJ1-1, with 9 bases fitting TRBD1. The germline CDR1 and CDR2 sequences are LNHNV and YYDKDF (reference sequence). J was trimmed by 1 base and V by 6 bases; bases with no gene match: 6. The CDR3 runs to 15 residues.

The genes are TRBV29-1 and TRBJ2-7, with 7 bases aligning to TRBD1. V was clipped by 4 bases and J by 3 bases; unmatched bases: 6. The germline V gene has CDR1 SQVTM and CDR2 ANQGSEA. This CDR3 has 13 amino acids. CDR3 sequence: CSVADRDHYEQYF. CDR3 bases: TGCAGCGTTGCTGACAGGGATCACTACGAGCAGTACTTC.

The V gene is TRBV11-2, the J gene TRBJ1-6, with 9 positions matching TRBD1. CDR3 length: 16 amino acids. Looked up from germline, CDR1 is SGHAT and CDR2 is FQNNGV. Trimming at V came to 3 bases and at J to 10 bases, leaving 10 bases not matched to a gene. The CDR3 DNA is TGTGCCAGCAGCTTGGGCTTGACAGGGGGACGCTCACCCCTCCACTTT. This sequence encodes CASSLGLTGGRSPLHF.

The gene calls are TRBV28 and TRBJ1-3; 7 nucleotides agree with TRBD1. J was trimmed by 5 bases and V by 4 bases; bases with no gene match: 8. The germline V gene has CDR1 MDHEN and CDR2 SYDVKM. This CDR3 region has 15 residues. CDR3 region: CASSSDRVVRNTIYF. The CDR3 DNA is TGTGCCAGCAGTTCTGACAGGGTTGTTAGAAACACCATATATTTT.

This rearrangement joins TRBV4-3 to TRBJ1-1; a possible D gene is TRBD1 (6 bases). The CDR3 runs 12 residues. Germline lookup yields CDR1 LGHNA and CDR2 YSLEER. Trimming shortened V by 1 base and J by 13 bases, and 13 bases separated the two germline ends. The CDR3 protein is CASSQGGARGFF. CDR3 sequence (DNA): TGCGCCAGCAGCCAAGGAGGGGCCAGGGGTTTCTTT.

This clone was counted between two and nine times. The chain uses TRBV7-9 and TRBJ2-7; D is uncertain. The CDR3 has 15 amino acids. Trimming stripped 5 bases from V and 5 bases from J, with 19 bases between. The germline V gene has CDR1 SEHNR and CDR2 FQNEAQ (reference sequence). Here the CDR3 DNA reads TGTGCCAGCAGCCGATGGCAGGAAGCAATAGACGAGCAGTACTTC. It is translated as CASSRWQEAIDEQYF. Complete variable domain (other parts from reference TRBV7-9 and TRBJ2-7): DTGVSQNPRHKITKRGQNVTFRCDPISEHNRLYWYRQTLGQGPEFLTYFQNEAQLEKSRLLSDRFSAERPKGSFSTLEIQRTEQGDSAMYLCASSRWQEAIDEQYFGPGTRLTVT.

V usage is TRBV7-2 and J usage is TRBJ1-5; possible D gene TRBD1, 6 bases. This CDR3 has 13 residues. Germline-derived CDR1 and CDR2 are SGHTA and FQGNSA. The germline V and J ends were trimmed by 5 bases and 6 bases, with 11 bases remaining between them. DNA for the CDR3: TGTGCCAGCAGCGAGAGGGGGGGTCAGCCCCAGCATTTT. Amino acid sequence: CASSERGGQPQHF.

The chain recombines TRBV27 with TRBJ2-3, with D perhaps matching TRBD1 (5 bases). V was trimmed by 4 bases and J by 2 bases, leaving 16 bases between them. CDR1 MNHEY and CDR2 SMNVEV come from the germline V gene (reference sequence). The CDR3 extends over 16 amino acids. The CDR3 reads CASSSPTGRSTDTQYF. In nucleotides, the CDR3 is TGTGCCAGCAGTTCTCCTACAGGTCGGTCCACAGATACGCAGTATTTT.

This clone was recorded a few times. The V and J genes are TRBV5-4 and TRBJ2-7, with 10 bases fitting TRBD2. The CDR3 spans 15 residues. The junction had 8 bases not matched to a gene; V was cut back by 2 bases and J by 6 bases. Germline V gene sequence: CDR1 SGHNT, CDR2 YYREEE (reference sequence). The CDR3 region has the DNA TGTGCCAGCAGCTTCGGGACTAGCGTATCAGGCGAGCAGTACTTC. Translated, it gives CASSFGTSVSGEQYF. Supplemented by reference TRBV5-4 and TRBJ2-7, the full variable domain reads ETGVTQSPTHLIKTRGQQVTLRCSSQSGHNTVSWYQQALGQGPQFIFQYYREEENGRGNFPPRFSGLQFPNYSSELNVNALELDDSALYLCASSFGTSVSGEQYFGPGTRLTVT.

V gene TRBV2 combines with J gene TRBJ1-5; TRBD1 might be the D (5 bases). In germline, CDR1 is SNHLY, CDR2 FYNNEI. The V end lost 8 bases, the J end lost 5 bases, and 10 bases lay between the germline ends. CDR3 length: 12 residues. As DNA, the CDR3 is TGTGCCAGCGGAGACAGTTATCAGCCCCAGCATTTT. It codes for CASGDSYQPQHF.

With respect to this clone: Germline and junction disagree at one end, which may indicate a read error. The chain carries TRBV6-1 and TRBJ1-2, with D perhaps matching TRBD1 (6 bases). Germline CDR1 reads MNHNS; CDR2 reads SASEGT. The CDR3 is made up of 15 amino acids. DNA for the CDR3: TGTGCCAGCAGTAGTTTGGACAGAGGAAACTCTGGCTACACCTTC. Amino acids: CASSSLDRGNSGYTF.

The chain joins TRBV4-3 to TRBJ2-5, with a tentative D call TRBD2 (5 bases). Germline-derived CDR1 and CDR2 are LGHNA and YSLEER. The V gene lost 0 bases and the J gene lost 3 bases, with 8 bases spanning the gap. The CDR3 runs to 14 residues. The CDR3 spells CASSQDIAKETQYF. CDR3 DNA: TGCGCCAGCAGCCAAGATATAGCGAAAGAGACCCAGTACTTC.

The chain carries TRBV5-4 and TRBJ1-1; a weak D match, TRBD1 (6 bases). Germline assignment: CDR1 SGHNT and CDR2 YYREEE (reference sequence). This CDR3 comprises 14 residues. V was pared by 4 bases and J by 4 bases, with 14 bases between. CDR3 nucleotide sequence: TGTGCCAGCAGCCCAGGGGTAACGGGCACTGAAGCTTTCTTT. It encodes CASSPGVTGTEAFF. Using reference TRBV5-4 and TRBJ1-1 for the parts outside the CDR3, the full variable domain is ETGVTQSPTHLIKTRGQQVTLRCSSQSGHNTVSWYQQALGQGPQFIFQYYREEENGRGNFPPRFSGLQFPNYSSELNVNALELDDSALYLCASSPGVTGTEAFFGQGTRLTVV.

DNA for the CDR3: TGTGCCAGCAGCCAAGCACTGGGCACCTACGAGCAGTACTTC. This translates into CASSQALGTYEQYF. The chain combines TRBV4-2 with TRBJ2-7; no clear D gene. Trimming cost V 1 base and J 2 bases, with 9 bases left between them. Germline loops: CDR1 LGHNA, CDR2 YNFKEQ. CDR3 size: 14 residues.

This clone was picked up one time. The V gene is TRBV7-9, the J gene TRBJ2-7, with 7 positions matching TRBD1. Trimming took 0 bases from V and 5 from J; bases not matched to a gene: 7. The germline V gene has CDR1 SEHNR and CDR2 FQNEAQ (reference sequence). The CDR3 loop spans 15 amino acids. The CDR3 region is CASSLALNRGNEQYF. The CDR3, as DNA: TGTGCCAGCAGCTTAGCTCTGAACAGGGGAAACGAGCAGTACTTC.

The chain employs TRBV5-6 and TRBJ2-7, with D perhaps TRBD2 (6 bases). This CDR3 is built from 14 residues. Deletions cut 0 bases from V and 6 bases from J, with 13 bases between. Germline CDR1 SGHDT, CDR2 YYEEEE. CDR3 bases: TGTGCCAGCAGCTTGGGGGATCGGGGGACCGAGCAGTACTTC. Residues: CASSLGDRGTEQYF.

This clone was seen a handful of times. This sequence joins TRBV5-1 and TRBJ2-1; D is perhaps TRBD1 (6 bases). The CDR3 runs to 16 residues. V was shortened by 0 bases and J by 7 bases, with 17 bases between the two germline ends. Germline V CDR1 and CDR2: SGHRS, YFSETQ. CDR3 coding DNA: TGCGCCAGCAGCTTGGCGGGGCTGGGGGCCTCAAATGAGCAGTTCTTC. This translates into CASSLAGLGASNEQFF.

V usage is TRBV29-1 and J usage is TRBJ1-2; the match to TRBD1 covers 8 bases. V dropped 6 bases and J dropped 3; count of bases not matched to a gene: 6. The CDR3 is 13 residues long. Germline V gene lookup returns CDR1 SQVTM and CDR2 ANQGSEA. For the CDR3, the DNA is TGCAGCGTCGTTGGACAGGGAGACTATGGCTACACCTTC. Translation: CSVVGQGDYGYTF.

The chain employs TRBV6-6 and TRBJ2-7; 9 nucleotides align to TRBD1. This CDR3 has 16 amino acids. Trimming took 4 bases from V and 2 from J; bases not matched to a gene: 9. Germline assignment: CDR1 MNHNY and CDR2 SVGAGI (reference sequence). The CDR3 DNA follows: TGTGCCAGCAGTTCACGCCCCCGGGACAGGGCCTACGAGCAGTACTTC. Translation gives CASSSRPRDRAYEQYF.

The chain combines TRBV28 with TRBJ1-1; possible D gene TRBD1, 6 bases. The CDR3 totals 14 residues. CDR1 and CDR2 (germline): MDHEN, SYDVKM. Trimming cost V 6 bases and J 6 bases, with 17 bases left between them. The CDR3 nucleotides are TGTGCCAGCAGGTCGGGACAATTTAGGGCTGAAGCTTTCTTT. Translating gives CASRSGQFRAEAFF.

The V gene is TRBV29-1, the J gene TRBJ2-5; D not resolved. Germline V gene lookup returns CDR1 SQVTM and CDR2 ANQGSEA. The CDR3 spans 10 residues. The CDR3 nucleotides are TGCATTTATCCCCCAGGGACCCAGTACTTC. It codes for CIYPPGTQYF.

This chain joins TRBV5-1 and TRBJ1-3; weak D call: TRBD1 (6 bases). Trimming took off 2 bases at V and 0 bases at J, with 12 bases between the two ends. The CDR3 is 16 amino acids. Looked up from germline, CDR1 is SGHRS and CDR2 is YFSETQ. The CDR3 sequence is CASSFTPGDSGNTIYF. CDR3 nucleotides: TGCGCCAGCAGCTTTACCCCAGGGGACTCTGGAAACACCATATATTTT.

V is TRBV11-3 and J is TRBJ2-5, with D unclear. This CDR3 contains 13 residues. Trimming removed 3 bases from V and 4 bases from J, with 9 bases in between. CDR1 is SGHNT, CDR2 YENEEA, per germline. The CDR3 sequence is CASSFSVLETQYF. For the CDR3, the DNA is TGTGCCAGCAGCTTCTCGGTTCTAGAGACCCAGTACTTC.

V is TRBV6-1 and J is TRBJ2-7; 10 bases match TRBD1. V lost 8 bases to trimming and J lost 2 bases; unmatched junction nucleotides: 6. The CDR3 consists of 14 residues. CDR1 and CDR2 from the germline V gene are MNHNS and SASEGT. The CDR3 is CASPTGTGAYEQYF. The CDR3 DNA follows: TGTGCCAGCCCTACCGGGACAGGGGCCTACGAGCAGTACTTC.

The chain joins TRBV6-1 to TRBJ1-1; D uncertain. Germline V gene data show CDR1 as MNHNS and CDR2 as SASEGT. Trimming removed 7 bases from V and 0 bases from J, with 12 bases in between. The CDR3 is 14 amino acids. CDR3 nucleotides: TGTGCCAGCACTGTATCAGGCCTGAACACTGAAGCTTTCTTT. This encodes CASTVSGLNTEAFF.